This T cell receptor (beta chain) originates from a study of technical replicates of blood from four donors. The germline gives CDR1 LNHDA, CDR2 SQIVND (reference sequence). The germline V and J ends were trimmed by 5 bases and 6 bases, with 8 bases remaining between them. The CDR3 covers 12 residues. Sequencing was performed with immunoSEQ multiplex PCR; in TCRdb, only in-frame clones are kept and a portion is missing. Here the sample spans about 98,000 clones, around 95% being singletons. Sequenced input: T cells isolated from PBMCs. The source of this sequence is a human donor in good health. The gene calls are TRBV19 and TRBJ2-1, with D unclear. CDR3: CASSLLANEQFF. CDR3 coding DNA: TGTGCCAGTAGTCTTTTAGCCAATGAGCAGTTCTTC.